This T cell receptor (beta chain) was captured in a study of shared clonotypes between healthy human individuals. About the study: Three plates each covered CD4 naive and memory; CD8 naive two, CD8 memory one.

The CDR3 runs 15 residues. Per the germline V gene, CDR1 is SNHLY and CDR2 is FYNNEI. V was pared by 8 bases and J by 6 bases, with 10 bases of the junction left unmatched. Details on this clone: The antigen is undetermined.

Clones were sequenced by immunoSEQ multiplex PCR, and TCRdb holds only the in-frame ones, with some missing. The sample lists under 1,900,000 clones, roughly 98.5% occurring once. The healthy adult donors were HIV-negative and reported no recent acute infections or vaccinations. Broader study findings: Sequencing depth was a factor that was expected to affect clonotype sharing among donors.

The sample taken for sequencing was naive CD4+ T cells sorted from blood. The subset here: CD45RA+ positively selected. The receptor comes from a man aged 25-45 years in good health. This chain connects TRBV2 to TRBJ1-5; 10 bases are shared with TRBD1. The DNA of the CDR3 is TGTGCCAGCGGTCCCGGGACAGGGGATGCTCAGCCCCAGCATTTT. This translates into CASGPGTGDAQPQHF.